This T cell receptor (beta chain) stems from a study of CD8 T cells in Susac syndrome. About 0.45 to 1 ug RNA was reverse transcribed with random hexamers. TCR beta CDR3 was amplified by immunoSEQ covering 54 Vbeta and 13 Jbeta. A single record per CDR3 protein comes from TCRdb applying MiXCR to the immunoSEQ multiplex PCR reads. The sample shows fewer than 350,000 distinct CDR3 sequences, approximately 89% of them seen only once. Sequencing targeted TCR beta in blood CD8+ and CD4+ T cells. TEMRA cells were FACS-enriched, and CD8+ and CD4+ T cells were isolated negatively. The CDR3 runs 17 residues. CDR1 and CDR2 (germline): SGHAT, FQNNGV. Trimming cost V 5 bases and J 7 bases; bases outside gene matches: 17.

This clonotype originated in a human donor with multiple sclerosis. Source material: CD8+ T cells from PBMCs. The chain employs TRBV11-2 and TRBJ1-2; 9 nucleotides line up with TRBD1. CDR3 residues: CASSPRGTGLIWAGYTF. The CDR3 DNA follows: TGTGCCAGCAGCCCTAGGGGGACAGGGTTGATCTGGGCTGGCTACACCTTC.